These 21 T cell receptor beta chains were sequenced from one sample in a study of identical twins. Each CDR3 protein gets one entry after TCRdb re-called the 5' RACE reads with MiXCR. This table holds hundreds of thousands of distinct CDR3 sequences, about 24% found once. These data were also reused for a study on T cells expressing NK-cell markers.

The sample comprised CD4+ T cells sorted from blood. The receptors shown here come from a woman aged 18-30 years in good health.

This clonotype turned up a few times. The rearrangement joins TRBV6-5 to TRBJ1-4; possible D gene TRBD1, 5 bases. The germline V gene encodes CDR1 MNHEY and CDR2 SVGAGI. The CDR3 is made up of 15 amino acids. V lost 0 bases, J lost 10 bases, and 15 bases lay in between. CDR3 nucleotides: TGTGCCAGCAGTTACTCCGGGTATGGGACTCGAAAACTGTTTTTT. This sequence encodes CASSYSGYGTRKLFF.

The V and J genes are TRBV3-1 and TRBJ2-2; D unresolved. CDR1 and CDR2 (germline): LGHDT, YNNKEL (reference sequence). V was pared by 4 bases and J by 1 base, with 7 bases between. The CDR3 totals 14 residues. CDR3 nucleotides: TGTGCCAGCAGCCCCCTCGGGAACACCGGGGAGCTGTTTTTT. This encodes CASSPLGNTGELFF.

This clonotype was counted only a few times. The chain carries TRBV4-1 and TRBJ2-1; 9 bases are shared with TRBD2. The CDR3 runs to 20 residues. The V and J ends lost 0 bases and 0 bases, in that order; junction bases with no gene match: 12. In germline, CDR1 is MGHRA, CDR2 YSYEKL. DNA of the CDR3: TGCGCCAGCAGCCAAGAACGGGGTAGCGGGGGCCCGAGCTCCTACAATGAGCAGTTCTTC. Translating it yields CASSQERGSGGPSSYNEQFF.

The chain links TRBV20-1 to TRBJ2-7, with a tentative D call TRBD2 (5 bases). Germline CDR1 and CDR2: DFQATT and SNEGSKA (reference sequence). The CDR3 runs to 11 residues. Trimming cost V 5 bases and J 3 bases, with 8 bases left between them. In DNA, the CDR3 is TGCAGTGCTTGGACTCGCTACGAGCAGTACTTC. Protein sequence: CSAWTRYEQYF.

This chain joins TRBV6-5 and TRBJ2-3; weak D call: TRBD1 (5 bases). This CDR3 is 14 amino acids long. CDR1 is MNHEY, CDR2 SVGAGI, per germline. With 0 bases removed from V and 3 bases from J, the gap between germline ends came to 7 bases. The CDR3 reads CASSYSQGTDTQYF. CDR3 in DNA: TGTGCCAGCAGTTACTCGCAGGGTACAGATACGCAGTATTTT.

This clonotype was found a few times. This rearrangement joins TRBV12-3 or TRBV12-4 to TRBJ2-2; 10 positions agree with TRBD1. The CDR3 sequence is 17 residues long. Trimming cost V 2 bases and J 6 bases; bases outside gene matches: 9. In DNA form, the CDR3 reads TGTGCCAGCAGTTTAACCCCGGGACAGGGGAGACCCGGGGAGCTGTTTTTT. Translated: CASSLTPGQGRPGELFF.

CDR3 sequence reads: CASSSRTGLVYEQYF. In DNA form, the CDR3 reads TGTGCCAGCAGCTCACGGACAGGGTTGGTCTACGAGCAGTACTTC. V gene TRBV7-2 combines with J gene TRBJ2-7; 8 nucleotides match TRBD1. CDR1 is SGHTA, CDR2 FQGNSA, per germline. The ends lost 4 bases at V and 3 bases at J; junction bases unmatched: 8. The CDR3 sequence is 15 residues long.

This clonotype was observed a few times. The chain couples TRBV29-1 to TRBJ2-5, with D possibly being TRBD2 (6 bases). Trimming shortened V by 7 bases and J by 4 bases, and 16 bases separated the two germline ends. This CDR3 is 13 amino acids long. From germline, CDR1 is SQVTM and CDR2 ANQGSEA. CDR3 coding DNA: TGCAGCGGTGGACAACCCGGGGGAGAGACCCAGTACTTC. Its protein is CSGGQPGGETQYF.

This clonotype has more than one count but fewer than ten. The rearrangement links TRBV7-9 to TRBJ2-5, with D unclear. Trimming left V 4 bases short and J 5 bases short, with 11 bases between. This CDR3 comprises 13 residues. Germline V gene data show CDR1 as SEHNR and CDR2 as FQNEAQ (reference sequence). CDR3 sequence: CASSSRNGETQYF. CDR3 nucleotides: TGTGCCAGCAGCTCTCGGAACGGGGAGACCCAGTACTTC.

This clonotype was found many times. V is TRBV9 and J is TRBJ2-3; D might be TRBD1 (6 bases). The CDR3 consists of 15 residues. V lost 0 bases and J lost 4, with 12 bases in between. The germline V gene has CDR1 SGDLS and CDR2 YYNGEE. In DNA, the CDR3 is TGTGCCAGCAGCGTAGAACAGGGAGTGGCAGATACGCAGTATTTT. Translation gives CASSVEQGVADTQYF.

The table lists this clonotype with a few counts. J is TRBJ2-1 and V is TRBV5-1; possibly TRBD1 or TRBD2 for D (5 bases each). The CDR3 spans 15 residues. Trimming removed 7 bases at V and 0 bases at J, with 14 bases between. Germline-derived CDR1 and CDR2 are SGHRS and YFSETQ. For the CDR3, the DNA is TGCGCCAGCTTTCGGGACCTTAGCTCCTACAATGAGCAGTTCTTC. It is translated as CASFRDLSSYNEQFF.

The J gene is TRBJ1-1, the V gene TRBV4-3; D remains unclear. CDR1 and CDR2 (germline): LGHNA, YSLEER. Deletions cut 4 bases from V and 3 bases from J, with 9 bases between. This CDR3 is built from 13 residues. The CDR3 loop is CASSRQTDTEAFF. DNA for the CDR3: TGCGCCAGCAGCCGACAAACGGACACTGAAGCTTTCTTT.

This clonotype was counted between two and nine times. The chain recombines TRBV6-2 or TRBV6-3 with TRBJ2-1, with D unresolved. Germline V gene data show CDR1 as MNHEY and CDR2 as SVGEGT. The CDR3 runs to 12 residues. V shed 7 bases and J shed 1 base, with 5 bases lying between them. In nucleotides, the CDR3 is TGTGCCAGCACTAGGTCCTACAATGAGCAGTTCTTC. Its translation: CASTRSYNEQFF.

The chain employs TRBV11-1 and TRBJ2-7, with 8 bases aligning to TRBD1. Germline V CDR1 and CDR2: SGHAT, FQDESV (reference sequence). V dropped 3 bases and J dropped 6; count of bases not matched to a gene: 10. CDR3 length: 15 amino acids. The CDR3 spells CASSFSPDRAVEQYF. The CDR3, as DNA: TGTGCCAGCAGCTTTTCTCCGGACAGGGCGGTCGAGCAGTACTTC.

The rearrangement joins TRBV12-3 or TRBV12-4 to TRBJ1-5; TRBD1 matches at 9 bases. This CDR3 is 16 amino acids long. The trim removed 6 bases at V and 4 bases at J, leaving 10 bases unmatched. Here the CDR3 reads CASSRDRDFGNQPQHF. The CDR3 region has the DNA TGTGCCAGCAGCCGGGACAGGGACTTTGGGAATCAGCCCCAGCATTTT.

This clonotype was counted between two and nine times. The genes are TRBV7-6 and TRBJ2-7; the D is unclear. Trimming removed 2 bases at V and 9 bases at J, with 11 bases between. Germline lookup yields CDR1 SGHVS and CDR2 FNYEAQ. The CDR3 loop spans 12 amino acids. The CDR3 protein is CASSLTERRQYF. CDR3 nucleotide sequence: TGTGCCAGCAGCTTAACTGAGCGCCGGCAGTACTTC.

The chain uses TRBV25-1 and TRBJ1-1; 9 bases align to TRBD1. Trimming removed 1 base from V and 1 base from J; junction bases left unmatched: 4. Germline assignment: CDR1 MGHDK and CDR2 SYGVNS. The CDR3 runs 16 residues. The CDR3 nucleotides read TGTGCCAGCAGTGAATTGGGGACAGGGCAGAACACTGAAGCTTTCTTT. It is translated as CASSELGTGQNTEAFF.

The gene calls are TRBV18 and TRBJ2-5, with D maybe TRBD1 (6 bases). CDR1 is KGHSH and CDR2 is LQKENI in the germline V gene. V lost 1 base and J 4 bases, leaving 7 bases between the germline ends. CDR3 length equals 13 residues. Written as DNA, the CDR3 is TGTGCCAGCTCACCACAAGGGGGAGAGACCCAGTACTTC. Translation: CASSPQGGETQYF.

This clonotype appeared a few times. The chain couples TRBV18 to TRBJ1-6; 8 nucleotides agree with TRBD1. There are 13 residues in the CDR3. The germline CDR1 and CDR2 sequences are KGHSH and LQKENI. Trimming cost V 2 bases and J 10 bases; bases outside gene matches: 1. This CDR3 is CASSPGQGSPLHF. The CDR3 DNA sequence: TGTGCCAGCTCACCAGGACAGGGCTCACCCCTCCACTTT.

This clonotype was counted only a few times. The V gene is TRBV5-1, the J gene TRBJ2-7; weak D call: TRBD2 (5 bases). Trimming took 4 bases from V and 0 from J, leaving 11 bases between them. Germline V lookup: CDR1 SGHRS, CDR2 YFSETQ. The CDR3 is 14 residues long. The CDR3 loop reads CASSPLAASYEQYF. CDR3 nucleotide sequence: TGCGCCAGCAGCCCCCTAGCAGCCTCCTACGAGCAGTACTTC.

This clonotype was seen a few times. The chain couples TRBV12-3 or TRBV12-4 to TRBJ2-6, with D uncertain. Trimming pared 6 bases from V and 0 bases from J, leaving 9 bases between. The CDR3 runs 15 residues. For the CDR3, the DNA is TGTGCCAGCAGCGTGCCTCTCTCTGGGGCCAACGTCCTGACTTTC. It codes for CASSVPLSGANVLTF.